This T cell receptor (beta chain) was recorded in a study of T-cell reconstitution after alpha-beta-depleted transplantation in children. Preparation of the TCRbeta library was carried out with unique molecular identifiers. Each CDR3 protein gets one entry after TCRdb re-called the PCR reads with MiXCR. The table lists some 240,000 distinct CDR3 sequences, 9% to 10% of them singletons. This clonotype was picked up many times. The CDR3 loop spans 15 amino acids. Trimming pared 7 bases from V and 15 bases from J, leaving 29 bases between. Germline values: CDR1 SGHRS, CDR2 YFSETQ. This clonotype was sampled from a human donor who donated a stem cell graft to a child with SCID. The chain recombines TRBV5-1 with TRBJ2-1; unclear D gene. Sequences were derived from PBMCs from the stem cell graft donor, sampled from the stem cell graft. CDR3 nucleotides: TGCGCCAGCTCAGACGAAACCGGGCCCTCGGATCAATCGTTCTTC. Its translation is CASSDETGPSDQSFF.